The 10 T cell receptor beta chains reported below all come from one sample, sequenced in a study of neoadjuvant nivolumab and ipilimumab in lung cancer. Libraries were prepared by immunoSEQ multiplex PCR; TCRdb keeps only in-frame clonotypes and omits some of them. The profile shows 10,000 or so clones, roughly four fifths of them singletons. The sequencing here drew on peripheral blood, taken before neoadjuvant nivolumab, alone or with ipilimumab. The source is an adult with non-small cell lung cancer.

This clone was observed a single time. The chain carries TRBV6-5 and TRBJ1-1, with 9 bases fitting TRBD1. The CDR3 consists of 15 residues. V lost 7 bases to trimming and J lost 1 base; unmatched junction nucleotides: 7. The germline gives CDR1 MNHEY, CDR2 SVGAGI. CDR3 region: CASILQGAGNTEAFF. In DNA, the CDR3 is TGTGCCAGCATCCTACAGGGGGCTGGGAACACTGAAGCTTTCTTT.

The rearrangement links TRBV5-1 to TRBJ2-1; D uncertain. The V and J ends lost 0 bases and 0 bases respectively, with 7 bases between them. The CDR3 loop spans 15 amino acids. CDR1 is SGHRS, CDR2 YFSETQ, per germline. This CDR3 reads CASSLDKRSYNEQFF. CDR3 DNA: TGCGCCAGCAGCTTGGACAAACGCTCCTACAATGAGCAGTTCTTC.

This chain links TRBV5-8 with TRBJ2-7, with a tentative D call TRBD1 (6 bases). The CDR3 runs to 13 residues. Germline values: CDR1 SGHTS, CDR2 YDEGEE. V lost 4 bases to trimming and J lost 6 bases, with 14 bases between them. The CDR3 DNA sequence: TGTGCCAGCAGCCGTACAGGGCGCAGCGAGCAGTACTTC. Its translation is CASSRTGRSEQYF.

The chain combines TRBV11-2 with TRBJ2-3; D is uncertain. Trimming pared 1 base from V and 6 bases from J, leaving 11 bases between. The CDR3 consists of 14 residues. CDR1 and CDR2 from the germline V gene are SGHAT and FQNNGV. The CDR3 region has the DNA TGTGCCAGCAGCTTAGGGGTCCGGCTGGATACGCAGTATTTT. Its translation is CASSLGVRLDTQYF. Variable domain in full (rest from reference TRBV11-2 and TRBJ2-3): EAGVAQSPRYKIIEKRQSVAFWCNPISGHATLYWYQQILGQGPKLLIQFQNNGVVDDSQLPKDRFSAERLKGVDSTLKIQPAKLEDSAVYLCASSLGVRLDTQYFGPGTRLTVL.

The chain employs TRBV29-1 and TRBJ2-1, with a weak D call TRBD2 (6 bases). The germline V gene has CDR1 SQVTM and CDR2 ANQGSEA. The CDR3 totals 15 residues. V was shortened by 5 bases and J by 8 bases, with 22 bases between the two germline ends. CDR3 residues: CSVQLVRDWLDEQFF. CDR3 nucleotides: TGCAGCGTTCAGCTCGTCAGGGACTGGCTCGATGAGCAGTTCTTC.

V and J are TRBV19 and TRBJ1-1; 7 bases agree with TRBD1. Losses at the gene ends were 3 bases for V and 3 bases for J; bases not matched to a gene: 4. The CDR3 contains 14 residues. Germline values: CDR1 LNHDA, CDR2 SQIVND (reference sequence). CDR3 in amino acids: CASSIRTGDTEAFF. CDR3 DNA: TGTGCCAGTAGTATTCGGACAGGCGACACTGAAGCTTTCTTT.

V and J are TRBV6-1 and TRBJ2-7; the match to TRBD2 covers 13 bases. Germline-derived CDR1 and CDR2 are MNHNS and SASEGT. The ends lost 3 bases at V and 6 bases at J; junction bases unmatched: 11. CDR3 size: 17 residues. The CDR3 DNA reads TGTGCCAGCAGTGATTATTCCGGACTAGCGGGAGAAGGCGAGCAGTACTTC. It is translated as CASSDYSGLAGEGEQYF.

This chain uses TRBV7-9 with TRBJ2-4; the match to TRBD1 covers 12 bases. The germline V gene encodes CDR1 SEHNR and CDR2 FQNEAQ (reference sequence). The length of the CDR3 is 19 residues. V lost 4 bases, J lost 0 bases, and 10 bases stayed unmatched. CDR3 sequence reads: CASSSSRGQGALAKNIQYF. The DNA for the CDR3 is TGTGCCAGCAGCTCCTCCCGGGGACAGGGGGCACTAGCCAAAAACATTCAGTACTTC.

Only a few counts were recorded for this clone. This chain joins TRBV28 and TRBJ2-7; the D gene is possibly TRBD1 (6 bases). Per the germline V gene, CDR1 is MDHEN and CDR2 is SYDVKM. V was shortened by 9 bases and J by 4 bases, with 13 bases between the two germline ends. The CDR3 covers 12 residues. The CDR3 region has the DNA TGTGCCAGTGAACGGGACACGTACGAGCAGTACTTC. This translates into CASERDTYEQYF.

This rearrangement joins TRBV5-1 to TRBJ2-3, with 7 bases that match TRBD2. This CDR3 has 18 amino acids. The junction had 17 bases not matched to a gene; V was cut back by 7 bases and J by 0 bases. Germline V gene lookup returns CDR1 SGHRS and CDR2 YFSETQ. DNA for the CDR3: TGCGCCAGCTCCCTGGGGCTAGCGGAGAAGATTAGCACAGATACGCAGTATTTT. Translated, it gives CASSLGLAEKISTDTQYF. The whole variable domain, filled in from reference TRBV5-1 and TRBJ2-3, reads KAGVTQTPRYLIKTRGQQVTLSCSPISGHRSVSWYQQTPGQGLQFLFEYFSETQRNKGNFPGRFSGRQFSNSRSEMNVSTLELGDSALYLCASSLGLAEKISTDTQYFGPGTRLTVL.